This entry features one T cell receptor beta chain sequence. Its antigen is as yet unknown. This PCR relied on a set of 60 Vbeta primers and 13 Jbeta primers. The method was immunoSEQ multiplex PCR; TCRdb's version includes in-frame clones alone and lacks a portion of them. The sample carries about 170,000 clones, around two thirds recorded once. Sampled while nominally healthy, donors likely had unrecorded immune exposures. This entry comes from a study of cytomegalovirus exposure and HLA in healthy donors. The study's findings and limits: With DRB1 most and HLA-C fewest, TCR association rates differed between HLA loci in a later analysis. After further analysis at a later stage, roughly 15,000 TCR beta sequences were associated with HLA alleles at 0.05 false discovery rate. A missense variant in DCLRE1C was later tied to TCR beta V- and J-gene trimming.

CDR3 length: 16 residues. Germline trimming cut 4 bases from V and 3 bases from J; bases unmatched to any gene: 10. Germline CDR1 is SGHRS and CDR2 is YFSETQ. The J gene is TRBJ1-3, the V gene TRBV5-1, with 7 bases that match TRBD1. The sequence was collected from a man aged 40-49 years in good health and CMV-seronegative. Input material: PBMCs. The CDR3 loop is CASSQGQVRLGNTIYF. The CDR3 nucleotides are TGCGCCAGCAGCCAAGGACAGGTTCGGCTTGGAAACACCATATATTTT.